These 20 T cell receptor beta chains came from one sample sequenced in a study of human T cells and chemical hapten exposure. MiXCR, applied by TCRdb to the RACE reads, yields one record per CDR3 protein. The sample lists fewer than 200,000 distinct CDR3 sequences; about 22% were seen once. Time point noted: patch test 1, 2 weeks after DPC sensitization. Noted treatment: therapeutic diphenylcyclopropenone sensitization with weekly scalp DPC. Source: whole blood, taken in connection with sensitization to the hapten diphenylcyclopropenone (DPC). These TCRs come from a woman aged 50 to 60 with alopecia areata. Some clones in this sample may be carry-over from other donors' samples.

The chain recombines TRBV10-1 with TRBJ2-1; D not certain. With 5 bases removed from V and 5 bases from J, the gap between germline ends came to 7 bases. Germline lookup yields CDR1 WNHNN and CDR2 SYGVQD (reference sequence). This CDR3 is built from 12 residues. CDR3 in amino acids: CASSKPNNEQFF. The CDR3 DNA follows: TGCGCCAGCAGTAAGCCCAACAATGAGCAGTTCTTC.

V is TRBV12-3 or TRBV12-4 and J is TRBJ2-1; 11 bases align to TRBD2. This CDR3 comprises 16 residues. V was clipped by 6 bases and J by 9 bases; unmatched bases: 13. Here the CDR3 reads CASRAVGLAGMGEQFF. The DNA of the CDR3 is TGTGCCAGCAGGGCCGTCGGACTAGCGGGTATGGGTGAGCAGTTCTTC.

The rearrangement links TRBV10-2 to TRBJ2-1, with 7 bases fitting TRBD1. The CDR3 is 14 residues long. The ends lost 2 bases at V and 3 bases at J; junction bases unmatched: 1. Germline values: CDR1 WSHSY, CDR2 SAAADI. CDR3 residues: CASSEGDSYNEQFF. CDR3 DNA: TGCGCCAGCAGTGAGGGGGACAGCTACAATGAGCAGTTCTTC.

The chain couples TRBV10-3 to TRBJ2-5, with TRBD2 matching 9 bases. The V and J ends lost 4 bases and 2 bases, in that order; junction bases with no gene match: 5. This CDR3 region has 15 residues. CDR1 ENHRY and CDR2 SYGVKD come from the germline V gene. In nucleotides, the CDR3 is TGTGCCATCAGTGTAGCGGGAGCCCAACAAGAGACCCAGTACTTC. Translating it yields CAISVAGAQQETQYF.

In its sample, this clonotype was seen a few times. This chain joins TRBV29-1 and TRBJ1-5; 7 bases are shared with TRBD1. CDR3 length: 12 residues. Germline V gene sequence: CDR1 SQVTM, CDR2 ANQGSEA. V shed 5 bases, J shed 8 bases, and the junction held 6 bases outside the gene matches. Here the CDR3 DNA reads TGCAGCGTTTCCACAGGGGAGGAGCCCCAGCATTTT. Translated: CSVSTGEEPQHF.

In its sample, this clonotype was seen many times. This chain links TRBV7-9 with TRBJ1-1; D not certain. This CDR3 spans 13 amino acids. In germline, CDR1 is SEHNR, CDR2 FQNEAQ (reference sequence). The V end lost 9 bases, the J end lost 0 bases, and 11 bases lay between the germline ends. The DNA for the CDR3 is TGTGCCAGTTCGACAACTATGAACACTGAAGCTTTCTTT. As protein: CASSTTMNTEAFF.

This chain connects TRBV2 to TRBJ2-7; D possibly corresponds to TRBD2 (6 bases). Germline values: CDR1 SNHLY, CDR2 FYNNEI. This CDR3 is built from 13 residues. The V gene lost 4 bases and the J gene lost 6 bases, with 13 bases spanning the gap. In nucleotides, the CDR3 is TGTGCCAGCAGTGGGGGCCGGGGGTCCGAGCAGTACTTC. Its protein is CASSGGRGSEQYF. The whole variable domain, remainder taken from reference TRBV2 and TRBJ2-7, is EPEVTQTPSHQVTQMGQEVILRCVPISNHLYFYWYRQILGQKVEFLVSFYNNEISEKSEIFDDQFSVERPDGSNFTLKIRSTKLEDSAMYFCASSGGRGSEQYFGPGTRLTVT.

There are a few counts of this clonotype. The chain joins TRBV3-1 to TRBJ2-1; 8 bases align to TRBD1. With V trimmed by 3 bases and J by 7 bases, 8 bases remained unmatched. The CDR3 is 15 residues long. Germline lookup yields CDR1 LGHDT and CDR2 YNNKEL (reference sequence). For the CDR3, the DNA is TGTGCCAGCAGCCATAACAACAGGGGGGAAAATGAGCAGTTCTTC. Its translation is CASSHNNRGENEQFF.

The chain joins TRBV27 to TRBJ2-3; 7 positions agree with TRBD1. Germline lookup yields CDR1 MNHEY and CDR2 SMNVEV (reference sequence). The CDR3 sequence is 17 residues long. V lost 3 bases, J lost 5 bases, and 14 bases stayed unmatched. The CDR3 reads CASSLNPLKGGIDTQYF. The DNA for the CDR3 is TGTGCCAGCAGTTTGAATCCTTTGAAAGGGGGCATAGATACGCAGTATTTT.

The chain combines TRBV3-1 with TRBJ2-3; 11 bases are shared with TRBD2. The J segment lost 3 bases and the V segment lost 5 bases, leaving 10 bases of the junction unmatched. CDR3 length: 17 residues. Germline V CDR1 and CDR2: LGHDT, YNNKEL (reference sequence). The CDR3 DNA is TGTGCCAGCAGCGTTCGGACTAGCGGGTTCGGGACAGATACGCAGTATTTT. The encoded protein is CASSVRTSGFGTDTQYF.

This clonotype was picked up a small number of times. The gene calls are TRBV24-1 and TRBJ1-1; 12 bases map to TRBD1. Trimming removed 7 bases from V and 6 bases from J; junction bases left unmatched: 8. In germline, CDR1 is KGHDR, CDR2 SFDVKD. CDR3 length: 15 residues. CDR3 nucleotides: TGTGCCACCAGAAGCTCGGGACAGGGGGCTTCTGAAGCTTTCTTT. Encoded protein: CATRSSGQGASEAFF.

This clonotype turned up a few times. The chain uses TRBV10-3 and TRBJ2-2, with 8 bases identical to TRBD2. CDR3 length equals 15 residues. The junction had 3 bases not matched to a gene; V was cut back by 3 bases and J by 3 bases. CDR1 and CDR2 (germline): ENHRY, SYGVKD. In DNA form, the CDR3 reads TGTGCCATCAGTGAATCCGGGGGGGACACCGGGGAGCTGTTTTTT. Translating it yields CAISESGGDTGELFF.

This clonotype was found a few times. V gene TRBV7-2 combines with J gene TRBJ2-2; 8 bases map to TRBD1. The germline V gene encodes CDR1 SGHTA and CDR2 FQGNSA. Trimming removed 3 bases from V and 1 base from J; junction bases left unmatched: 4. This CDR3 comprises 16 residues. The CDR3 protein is CASSLAGTGNTGELFF. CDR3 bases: TGTGCCAGCAGCTTGGCGGGGACAGGGAACACCGGGGAGCTGTTTTTT.

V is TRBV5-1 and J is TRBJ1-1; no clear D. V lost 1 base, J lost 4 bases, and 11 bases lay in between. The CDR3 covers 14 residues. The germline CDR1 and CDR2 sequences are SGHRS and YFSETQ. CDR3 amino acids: CASSLIGQVTEAFF. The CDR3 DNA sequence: TGCGCCAGCAGCTTGATCGGCCAGGTCACTGAAGCTTTCTTT.

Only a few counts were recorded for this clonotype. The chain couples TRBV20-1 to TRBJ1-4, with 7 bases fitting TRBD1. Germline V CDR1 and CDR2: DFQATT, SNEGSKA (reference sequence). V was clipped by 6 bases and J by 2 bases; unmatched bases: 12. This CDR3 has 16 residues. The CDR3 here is CSAQDRLGATNEKLFF. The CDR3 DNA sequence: TGCAGTGCCCAGGACAGGCTTGGGGCCACTAATGAAAAACTGTTTTTT.

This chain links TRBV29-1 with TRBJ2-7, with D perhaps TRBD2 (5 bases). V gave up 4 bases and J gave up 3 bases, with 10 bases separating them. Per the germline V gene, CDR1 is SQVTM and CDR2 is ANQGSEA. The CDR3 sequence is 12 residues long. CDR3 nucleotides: TGCAGCGTTGGAGCCGGGAACTACGAGCAGTACTTC. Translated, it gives CSVGAGNYEQYF.

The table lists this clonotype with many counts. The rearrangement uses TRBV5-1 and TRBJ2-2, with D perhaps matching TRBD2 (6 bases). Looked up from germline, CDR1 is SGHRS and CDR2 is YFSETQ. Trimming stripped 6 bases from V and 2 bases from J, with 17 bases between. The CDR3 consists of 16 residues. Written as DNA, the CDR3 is TGCGCCAGCAACATTCAAACGGGACTCAACACCGGGGAGCTGTTTTTT. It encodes CASNIQTGLNTGELFF.

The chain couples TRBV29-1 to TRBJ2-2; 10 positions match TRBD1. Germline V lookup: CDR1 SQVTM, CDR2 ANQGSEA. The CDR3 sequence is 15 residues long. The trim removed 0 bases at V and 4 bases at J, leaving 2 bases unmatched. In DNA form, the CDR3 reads TGCAGCGTTGAAGAACGGGACAGGGGCACCGGGGAGCTGTTTTTT. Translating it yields CSVEERDRGTGELFF.

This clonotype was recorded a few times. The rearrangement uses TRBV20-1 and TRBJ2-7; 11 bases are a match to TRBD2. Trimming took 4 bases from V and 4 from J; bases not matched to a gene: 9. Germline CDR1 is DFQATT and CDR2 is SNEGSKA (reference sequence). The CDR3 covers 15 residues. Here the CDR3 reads CSATITSGRGYEQYF. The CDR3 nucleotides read TGCAGTGCTACCATAACTAGCGGGAGAGGATACGAGCAGTACTTC.

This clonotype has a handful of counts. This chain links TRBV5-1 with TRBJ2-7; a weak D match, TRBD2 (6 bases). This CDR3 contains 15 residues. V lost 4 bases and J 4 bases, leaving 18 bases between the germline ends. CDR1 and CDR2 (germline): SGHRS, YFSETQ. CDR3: CASSGRLGGGYEQYF. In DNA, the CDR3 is TGCGCCAGCAGCGGAAGGTTGGGGGGAGGTTACGAGCAGTACTTC.